Listed below are T cell receptor beta chains from one sample, sequenced in a study of blood T cell repertoires in COVID-19. Data came from immunoSEQ multiplex PCR; TCRdb stores just in-frame clones and leaves some out. The sample records tens of thousands of clones, over 65% being singletons. Source material: peripheral blood. The receptors shown here come from a man between 50 and 59 years old with active or convalescent COVID-19. Both conserved end residues are trimmed from each CDR3.

J,V,CDR3
TRBJ1-1,TRBV3-1/TRBV3-2,ASSHPDRGRSNTEAF
TRBJ2-7,TRBV3-1/TRBV3-2,ASSQAPDSQTYEQY
TRBJ1-1,TRBV5-8,ASPFGEGDYTEAF
TRBJ2-7,TRBV9,ASSVGTGDGEQY
TRBJ1-2,TRBV7-3,ASSPGTNYGYT
TRBJ1-5,TRBV27,ASSLSRVRNQPQH
TRBJ2-7,TRBV7-9,ASSLVGTEQY
TRBJ2-3,TRBV6-5,ASSQRFPTDTQY
TRBJ2-7,TRBV5-4,ASRVAGGSYEQY
TRBJ2-3,TRBV9,ASSVALAPGGTDTQY
TRBJ1-1,TRBV18,ASSPQGGVHTEAF
TRBJ1-6,TRBV5-4,ASSFRTGSNSPLH
TRBJ2-3,TRBV19,ASSSRGNTDTQY
TRBJ1-1,TRBV2,ASSEEGPLEAF
TRBJ1-3,TRBV7-9,ASTLRQGPDTIY
TRBJ1-3,TRBV4-1,ASSQDFGQYSGNTIY
TRBJ1-1,TRBV6-1,ASSEVPGLWEAF
TRBJ2-1,TRBV5-4,ASSSGGTGYEQF
TRBJ2-5,TRBV5-1,ASSHTSGGAGETQY
TRBJ2-7,TRBV19,ASSQNWGRYEQY
TRBJ2-3,TRBV7-3,ASSRTSGTDTQY
TRBJ1-3,TRBV9,ASSAFYSGGFSGNTIY
TRBJ2-5,TRBV5-1,ASSVGLAGVRQETQY
TRBJ1-2,TRBV4-1,ASSHPLPGQGSGYT
TRBJ2-3,TRBV5-4,ASSLSTGTGGGHTQY
TRBJ2-6,TRBV7-9,ASSFDSRGANVLT
TRBJ1-2,TRBV2,ASAAGGRYGYT
TRBJ2-2,TRBV6-6,ASSYGVKNTGELF
TRBJ2-3,TRBV21-1,ASSKVFTSGGHHSTDTQY
TRBJ2-3,TRBV9,ASSVSSEPPDTQY
TRBJ2-7,TRBV12-3/TRBV12-4,ASNTGATYEQY
TRBJ1-2,TRBV4-2,ASSQGRGDYGYT
TRBJ2-3,TRBV18,ASSRRTSGDTDTQY
TRBJ2-5,TRBV25-1,ASSDIGTQY
TRBJ1-2,TRBV19,ASSTGQSGYT
TRBJ2-7,TRBV27,ASKLEAGLGEQY
TRBJ1-5,TRBV12-3/TRBV12-4,ASSRSYQPQH
TRBJ2-7,TRBV11-2,ASSLGKGAGHPGDEQY
TRBJ1-2,TRBV6-1,ASSEASARERDYGYT
TRBJ2-7,TRBV7-8,ASSYRDISYEQY
TRBJ2-2,TRBV2,ASRIGWGQVNTGELF
TRBJ2-2,TRBV5-1,ASSLLPGGLTGELF
TRBJ1-1,TRBV5-1,ASSFGEGGTEAF
TRBJ1-3,TRBV5-1,ASSFQPGQGNTIY